This entry features one TCR beta chain sequence. Here immunoSEQ multiplex PCR was the method, and the copy in TCRdb shows in-frame clones only, minus some. The repertoire holds over 100,000 clones, with 90% to 95% as singletons. Germline V gives CDR1 LNHDA, CDR2 SQIVND (reference sequence). The CDR3 extends over 13 amino acids. V lost 7 bases to trimming and J lost 7 bases; unmatched junction nucleotides: 6. This sample is part of a study of control samples from healthy donors and cancer patients. Input material: blood. This chain links TRBV19 with TRBJ2-3; TRBD2 matches 9 bases. This clonotype was sampled from a woman aged 18-29 years in good health. CDR3 amino acids: CASTIAGVNTQYF. The CDR3 DNA sequence: TGTGCCAGTACCATAGCGGGAGTAAATACGCAGTATTTT.